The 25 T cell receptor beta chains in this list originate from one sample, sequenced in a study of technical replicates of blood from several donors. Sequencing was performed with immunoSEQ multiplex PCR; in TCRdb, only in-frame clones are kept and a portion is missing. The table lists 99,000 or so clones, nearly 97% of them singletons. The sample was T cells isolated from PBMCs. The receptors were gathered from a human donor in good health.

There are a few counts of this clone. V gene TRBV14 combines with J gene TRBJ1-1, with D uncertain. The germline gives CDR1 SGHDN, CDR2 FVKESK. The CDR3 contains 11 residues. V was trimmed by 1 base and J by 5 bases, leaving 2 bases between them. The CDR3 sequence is CASSQATEAFF. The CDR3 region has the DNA TGTGCCAGCAGCCAAGCTACTGAAGCTTTCTTT.

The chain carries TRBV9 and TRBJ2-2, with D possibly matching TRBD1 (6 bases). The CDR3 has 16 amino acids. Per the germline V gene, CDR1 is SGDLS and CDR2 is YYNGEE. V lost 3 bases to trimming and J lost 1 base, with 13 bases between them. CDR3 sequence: CASSATGTRNTGELFF. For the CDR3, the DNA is TGTGCCAGCAGCGCAACCGGGACAAGGAACACCGGGGAGCTGTTTTTT.

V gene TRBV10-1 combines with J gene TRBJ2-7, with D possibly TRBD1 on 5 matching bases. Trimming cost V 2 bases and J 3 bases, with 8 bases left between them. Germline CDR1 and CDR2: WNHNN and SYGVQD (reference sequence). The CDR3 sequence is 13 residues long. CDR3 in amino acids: CASSEGQGYEQYF. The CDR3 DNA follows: TGCGCCAGCAGTGAGGGGCAGGGCTACGAGCAGTACTTC.

CDR3 nucleotide sequence: TGTGCCAGCAGCTCCCAAGCGGGATCTGCCTACAATGAGCAGTTCTTC. Its translation is CASSSQAGSAYNEQFF. The V and J genes are TRBV7-2 and TRBJ2-1, with 7 nucleotides matching TRBD2. This CDR3 region has 16 residues. CDR1 is SGHTA, CDR2 FQGNSA, per germline. Trimming removed 4 bases from V and 2 bases from J; junction bases left unmatched: 8.

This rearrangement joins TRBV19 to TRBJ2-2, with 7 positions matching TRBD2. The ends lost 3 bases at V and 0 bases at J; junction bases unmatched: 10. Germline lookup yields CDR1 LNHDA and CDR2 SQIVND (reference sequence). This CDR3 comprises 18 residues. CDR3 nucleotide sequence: TGTGCCAGTAGTATCCGGGGAGGGTATCGGCCGAACACCGGGGAGCTGTTTTTT. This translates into CASSIRGGYRPNTGELFF.

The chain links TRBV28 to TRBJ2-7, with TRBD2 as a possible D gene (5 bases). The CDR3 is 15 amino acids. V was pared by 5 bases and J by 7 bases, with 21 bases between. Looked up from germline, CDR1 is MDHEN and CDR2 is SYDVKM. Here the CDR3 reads CASSIPGLDGGEQYF. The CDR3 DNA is TGTGCCAGCAGTATCCCGGGTCTTGACGGCGGGGAGCAGTACTTC.

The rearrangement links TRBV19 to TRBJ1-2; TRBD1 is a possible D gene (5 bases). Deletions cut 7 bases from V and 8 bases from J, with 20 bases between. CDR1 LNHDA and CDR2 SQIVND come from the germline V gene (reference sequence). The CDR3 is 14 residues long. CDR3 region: CASIPLGRVGGYTF. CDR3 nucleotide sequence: TGTGCCAGTATCCCCTTGGGCAGGGTTGGCGGCTACACCTTC.

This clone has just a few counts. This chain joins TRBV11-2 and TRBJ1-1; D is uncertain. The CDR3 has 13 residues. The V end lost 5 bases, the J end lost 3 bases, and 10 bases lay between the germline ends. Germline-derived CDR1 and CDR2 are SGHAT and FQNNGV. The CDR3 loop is CASSNRSYTEAFF. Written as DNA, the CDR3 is TGTGCCAGCAGCAACCGGTCGTACACTGAAGCTTTCTTT.

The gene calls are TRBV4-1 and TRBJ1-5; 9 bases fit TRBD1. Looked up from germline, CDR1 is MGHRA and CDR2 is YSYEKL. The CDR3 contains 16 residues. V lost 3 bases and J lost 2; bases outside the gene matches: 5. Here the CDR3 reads CASSHEGTGRNQPQHF. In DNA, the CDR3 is TGCGCCAGCAGCCATGAGGGGACAGGGCGCAATCAGCCCCAGCATTTT.

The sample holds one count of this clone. CDR3 residues: CASSSQARAQYF. The CDR3 bases are TGTGCCAGCAGCTCACAGGCCCGGGCGCAGTATTTT. This sequence joins TRBV13 and TRBJ2-3, with a possible D match to TRBD1 (5 bases). V was cut by 4 bases and J by 10 bases, with 12 bases left in between. The germline CDR1 and CDR2 sequences are PRHDT and FYEKMQ (reference sequence). This CDR3 has 12 amino acids.

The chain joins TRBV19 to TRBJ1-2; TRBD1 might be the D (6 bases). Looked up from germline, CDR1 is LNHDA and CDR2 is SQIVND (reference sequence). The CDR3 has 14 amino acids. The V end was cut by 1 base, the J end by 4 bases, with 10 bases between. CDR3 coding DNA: TGTGCCAGTAGTATAGGGAAGGGGGTCTATGGCTACACCTTC. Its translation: CASSIGKGVYGYTF.

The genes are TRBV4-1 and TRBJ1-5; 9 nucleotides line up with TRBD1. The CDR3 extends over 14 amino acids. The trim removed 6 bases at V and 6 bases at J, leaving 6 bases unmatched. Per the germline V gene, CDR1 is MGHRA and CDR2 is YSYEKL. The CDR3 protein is CASRKQGASQPQHF. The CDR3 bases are TGCGCCAGCAGGAAACAGGGGGCTAGTCAGCCCCAGCATTTT.

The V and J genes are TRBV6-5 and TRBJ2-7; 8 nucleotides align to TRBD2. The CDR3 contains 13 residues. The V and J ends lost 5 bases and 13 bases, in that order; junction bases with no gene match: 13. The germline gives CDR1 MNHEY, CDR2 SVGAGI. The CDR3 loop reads CASSPFPSGLGYF. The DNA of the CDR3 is TGTGCCAGCAGTCCCTTTCCCTCGGGACTAGGCTACTTC.

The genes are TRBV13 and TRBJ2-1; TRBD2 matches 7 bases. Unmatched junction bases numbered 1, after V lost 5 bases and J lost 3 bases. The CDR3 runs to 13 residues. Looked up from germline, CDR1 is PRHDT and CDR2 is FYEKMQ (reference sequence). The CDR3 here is CASSSGVYNEQFF. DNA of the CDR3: TGTGCCAGCAGCAGCGGGGTCTACAATGAGCAGTTCTTC.

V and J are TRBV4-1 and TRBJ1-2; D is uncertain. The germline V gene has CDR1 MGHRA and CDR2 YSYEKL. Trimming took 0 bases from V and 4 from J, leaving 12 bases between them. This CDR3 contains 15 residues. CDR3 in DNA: TGCGCCAGCAGCCAAGACATGAGGCGCACCTATGGCTACACCTTC. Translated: CASSQDMRRTYGYTF.

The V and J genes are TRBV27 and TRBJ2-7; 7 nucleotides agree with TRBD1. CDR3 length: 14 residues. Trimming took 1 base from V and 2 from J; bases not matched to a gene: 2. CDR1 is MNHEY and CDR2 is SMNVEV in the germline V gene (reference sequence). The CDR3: CASSLWGQTYEQYF. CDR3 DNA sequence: TGTGCCAGCAGTTTATGGGGACAGACCTACGAGCAGTACTTC.

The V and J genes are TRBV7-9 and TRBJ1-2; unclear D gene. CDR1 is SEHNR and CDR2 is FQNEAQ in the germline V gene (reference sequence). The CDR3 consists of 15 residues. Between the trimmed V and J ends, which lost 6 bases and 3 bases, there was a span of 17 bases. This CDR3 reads CASRPRAREDYGYTF. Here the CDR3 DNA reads TGTGCCAGCAGACCGAGGGCAAGGGAGGACTATGGCTACACCTTC.

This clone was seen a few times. The CDR3 nucleotides are TGTGCCAGCAGTAAATTGACAGCTACTAGCACAGATACGCAGTATTTT. Its translation is CASSKLTATSTDTQYF. This chain uses TRBV27 with TRBJ2-3, with D tentatively TRBD1 (5 bases). The germline V and J ends were trimmed by 5 bases and 0 bases, with 15 bases remaining between them. From germline, CDR1 is MNHEY and CDR2 SMNVEV (reference sequence). This CDR3 contains 16 residues.

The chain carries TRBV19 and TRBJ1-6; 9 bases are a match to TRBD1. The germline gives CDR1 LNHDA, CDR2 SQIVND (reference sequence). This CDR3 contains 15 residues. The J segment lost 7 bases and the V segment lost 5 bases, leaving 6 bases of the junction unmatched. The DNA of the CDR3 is TGTGCCAGTAGTGTCTGGACAGGGGTCAATTCACCCCTCCACTTT. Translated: CASSVWTGVNSPLHF.

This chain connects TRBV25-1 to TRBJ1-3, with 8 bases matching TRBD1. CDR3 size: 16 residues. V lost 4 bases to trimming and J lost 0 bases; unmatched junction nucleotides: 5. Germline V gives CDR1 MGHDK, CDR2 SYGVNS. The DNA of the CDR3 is TGTGCCAGCAGTGGACCGGGACAGGACTCTGGAAACACCATATATTTT. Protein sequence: CASSGPGQDSGNTIYF.

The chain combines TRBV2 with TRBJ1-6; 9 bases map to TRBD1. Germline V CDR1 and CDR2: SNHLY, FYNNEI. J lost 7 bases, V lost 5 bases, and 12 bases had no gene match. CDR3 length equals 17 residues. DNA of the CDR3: TGTGCCAGCAGTCCGAGTTACAGGACAGGGGAAAATTCACCCCTCCACTTT. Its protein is CASSPSYRTGENSPLHF.

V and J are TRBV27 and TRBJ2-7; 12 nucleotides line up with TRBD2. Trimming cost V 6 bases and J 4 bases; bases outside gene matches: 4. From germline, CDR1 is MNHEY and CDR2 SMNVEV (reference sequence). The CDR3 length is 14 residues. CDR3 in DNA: TGTGCCAGCAGCGCTAGCGGGGGGGCATACGAGCAGTACTTC. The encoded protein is CASSASGGAYEQYF.

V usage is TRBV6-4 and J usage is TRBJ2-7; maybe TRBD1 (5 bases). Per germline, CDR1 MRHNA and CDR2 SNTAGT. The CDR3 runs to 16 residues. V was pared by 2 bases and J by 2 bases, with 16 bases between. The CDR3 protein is CASSDPRPTVAYEQYF. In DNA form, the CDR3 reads TGTGCCAGCAGTGACCCAAGACCGACAGTGGCCTACGAGCAGTACTTC.

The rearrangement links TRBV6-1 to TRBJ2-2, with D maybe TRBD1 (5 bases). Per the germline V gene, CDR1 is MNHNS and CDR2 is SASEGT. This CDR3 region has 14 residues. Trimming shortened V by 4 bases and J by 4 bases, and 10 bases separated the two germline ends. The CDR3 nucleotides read TGTGCCAGCAGTGCGACAGTTTTCACCGGGGAGCTGTTTTTT. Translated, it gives CASSATVFTGELFF.

CDR3 loop: CASSFGDRGVFGYTF. The CDR3 coding sequence is TGTGCCAGCAGCTTTGGAGACAGGGGAGTTTTTGGCTACACCTTC. The chain combines TRBV7-8 with TRBJ1-2, with TRBD1 matching 8 bases. Per germline, CDR1 SGHVS and CDR2 FQNEAQ. The trim removed 3 bases at V and 7 bases at J, leaving 10 bases unmatched. This CDR3 contains 15 residues.